A single sample is the source of the 29 T cell receptor beta chains below, sequenced in a study of CD8 T cells in Susac syndrome. The RNA input was about 0.5 to 1 ug, and it was reverse transcribed with random hexamers. One entry per CDR3 protein, called by TCRdb with MiXCR from the immunoSEQ multiplex PCR reads. The table lists about 300,000 distinct CDR3 sequences, roughly 94% of them singletons. The sequenced sample consisted of CD4+ T cells from PBMCs. Source of these receptors: a human donor with multiple sclerosis.

Written as DNA, the CDR3 is TGCGCCAGCAGCTTTACCCGGGACAACAATGAGCAGTTCTTC. As protein: CASSFTRDNNEQFF. The rearrangement joins TRBV5-1 to TRBJ2-1; possibly TRBD1 for D (6 bases). Germline V CDR1 and CDR2: SGHRS, YFSETQ. The length of the CDR3 is 14 residues. Trimming stripped 2 bases from V and 5 bases from J, with 11 bases between.

The V call is TRBV7-9, the J call TRBJ2-3; TRBD2 matches at 8 bases. Germline CDR1 reads SEHNR; CDR2 reads FQNEAQ (reference sequence). Unmatched junction bases numbered 2, after V lost 3 bases and J lost 0 bases. The CDR3 consists of 15 residues. CDR3 nucleotide sequence: TGTGCCAGCAGCTTCCAGCGGGGGAGCACAGATACGCAGTATTTT. Its translation is CASSFQRGSTDTQYF.

V is TRBV9 and J is TRBJ2-5; 11 bases agree with TRBD2. Germline CDR1 and CDR2: SGDLS and YYNGEE. The CDR3 has 14 residues. V gave up 3 bases and J gave up 4 bases; unmatched junction bases: 2. The CDR3 loop is CASSGGLAGETQYF. CDR3 nucleotide sequence: TGTGCCAGCAGCGGAGGACTAGCGGGAGAGACCCAGTACTTC.

This sequence joins TRBV29-1 and TRBJ2-1; D tentatively fits TRBD1 or TRBD2 (5 bases each). The ends were cut back, 3 bases at V and 4 bases at J, with 10 bases in the middle. Germline V gene data show CDR1 as SQVTM and CDR2 as ANQGSEA. The CDR3 totals 13 residues. DNA of the CDR3: TGCAGCGTTGATGGGGGTCCTTACAATGAGCAGTTCTTC. This encodes CSVDGGPYNEQFF.

The chain uses TRBV29-1 and TRBJ1-1; no definite D call. The V gene's germline CDR1 is SQVTM and CDR2 ANQGSEA. Trimming removed 3 bases at V and 4 bases at J, with 12 bases between. The CDR3 covers 13 residues. The CDR3 is CSVDGGVGTEAFF. CDR3 bases: TGCAGCGTTGATGGCGGGGTGGGCACTGAAGCTTTCTTT.

This chain uses TRBV11-2 with TRBJ2-1, with D possibly TRBD2 on 6 matching bases. Germline values: CDR1 SGHAT, CDR2 FQNNGV. The CDR3 runs to 16 residues. V was clipped by 0 bases and J by 4 bases, with 13 bases between them. The CDR3 sequence is CASSLDWAGIYNEQFF. The CDR3, as DNA: TGTGCCAGCAGCTTAGATTGGGCGGGGATATACAATGAGCAGTTCTTC.

The chain has TRBV20-1 and TRBJ2-5, with no clear D. Germline assignment: CDR1 DFQATT and CDR2 SNEGSKA (reference sequence). CDR3 length: 11 amino acids. V lost 4 bases to trimming and J lost 5 bases, with 8 bases between them. Here the CDR3 reads CSATVVETQYF. The CDR3 coding sequence is TGCAGTGCTACGGTAGTGGAGACCCAGTACTTC.

The chain recombines TRBV19 with TRBJ1-2; D not resolved. The CDR3 runs to 15 residues. V lost 5 bases and J lost 6, with 19 bases in between. Germline CDR1 LNHDA, CDR2 SQIVND (reference sequence). In DNA, the CDR3 is TGTGCCAGTAGTCCCCCAATAGGAGGGTACAATGGCTACACCTTC. Protein product: CASSPPIGGYNGYTF.

The CDR3 DNA is TGTGCCAGCAGTACGACAGGCTTTAATGAAAAACTGTTTTTT. Its protein is CASSTTGFNEKLFF. V usage is TRBV7-9 and J usage is TRBJ1-4; D perhaps matches TRBD1 (6 bases). CDR3 length: 14 amino acids. Germline loops: CDR1 SEHNR, CDR2 FQNEAQ (reference sequence). V lost 6 bases, J lost 4 bases, and 12 bases lay in between.

The chain uses TRBV20-1 and TRBJ2-7, with D perhaps being TRBD1 or TRBD2 (5 bases each). Trimming shortened V by 4 bases and J by 1 base, and 17 bases separated the two germline ends. CDR1 DFQATT and CDR2 SNEGSKA come from the germline V gene (reference sequence). The CDR3 extends over 15 amino acids. The chain's CDR3 is CSAIKSGTGSYEQYF. CDR3 nucleotide sequence: TGCAGTGCTATCAAATCCGGGACGGGGTCCTACGAGCAGTACTTC.

V usage is TRBV30 and J usage is TRBJ2-5; TRBD1 agrees at 7 bases. CDR1 GTSNPN and CDR2 SVGIG come from the germline V gene (reference sequence). This CDR3 spans 14 amino acids. With 4 bases clipped from V and 4 bases from J, the junction kept 9 bases outside the gene matches. The CDR3 DNA sequence: TGTGCCTGGACGGCAGGGGGTATTAGAGAGACCCAGTACTTC. Protein: CAWTAGGIRETQYF.

V and J are TRBV7-9 and TRBJ2-7, with 7 bases matching TRBD1. With 5 bases clipped from V and 7 bases from J, the junction kept 11 bases outside the gene matches. The CDR3 is made up of 14 amino acids. Germline V lookup: CDR1 SEHNR, CDR2 FQNEAQ (reference sequence). CDR3: CASSANRGSGEQYF. For the CDR3, the DNA is TGTGCCAGCAGCGCGAACAGGGGATCGGGGGAGCAGTACTTC.

The chain joins TRBV30 to TRBJ1-2, with D perhaps TRBD1 (5 bases). The CDR3 has 14 residues. Trimming cost V 3 bases and J 3 bases, with 14 bases left between them. Germline V lookup: CDR1 GTSNPN, CDR2 SVGIG (reference sequence). The chain's CDR3 is CAWSPGGEDYGYTF. The DNA of the CDR3 is TGTGCCTGGAGCCCCGGGGGTGAGGACTATGGCTACACCTTC.

The V call is TRBV7-2, the J call TRBJ2-5; a possible D gene is TRBD2 (5 bases). Per the germline V gene, CDR1 is SGHTA and CDR2 is FQGNSA. The CDR3 has 14 residues. The V and J ends lost 4 bases and 5 bases respectively, with 14 bases between them. The CDR3 spells CASSSPGLRETQYF. Here the CDR3 DNA reads TGTGCCAGCAGCTCACCGGGGTTAAGGGAGACCCAGTACTTC.

The gene calls are TRBV12-3 or TRBV12-4 and TRBJ1-1; the D gene is possibly TRBD1 (6 bases). The CDR3 runs to 15 residues. Trimming shortened V by 5 bases and J by 1 base, and 14 bases separated the two germline ends. CDR3: CASSLRGFRNTEAFF. The CDR3 region has the DNA TGTGCCAGCAGTCTCAGGGGTTTTAGGAACACTGAAGCTTTCTTT.

The chain employs TRBV6-2 or TRBV6-3 and TRBJ2-1; tentatively, D is TRBD1 (7 bases). Germline V gene lookup returns CDR1 MNHEY and CDR2 SVGEGT. The CDR3 contains 15 residues. V lost 7 bases and J 7 bases, leaving 20 bases between the germline ends. CDR3 residues: CASKGGAGGINEQFF. The DNA for the CDR3 is TGTGCCAGCAAGGGAGGAGCAGGGGGAATTAATGAGCAGTTCTTC.

The CDR3 reads CASKDLSGANVLTF. In DNA form, the CDR3 reads TGCGCCAGCAAGGACCTCTCTGGGGCCAACGTCCTGACTTTC. The chain uses TRBV10-2 and TRBJ2-6, with unresolved D. V lost 7 bases and J 0 bases, leaving 7 bases between the germline ends. CDR1 is WSHSY and CDR2 is SAAADI in the germline V gene. The length of the CDR3 is 14 residues.

The chain is built from TRBV7-2 and TRBJ1-1; TRBD1 might be the D (6 bases). There are 13 residues in the CDR3. Trimming cost V 8 bases and J 1 base, with 11 bases left between them. Germline-derived CDR1 and CDR2 are SGHTA and FQGNSA. CDR3: CASGRGRNTEAFF. CDR3 bases: TGTGCCAGCGGCAGGGGTAGGAACACTGAAGCTTTCTTT.

The chain uses TRBV5-1 and TRBJ2-1; D gene ambiguous. The CDR3 is made up of 15 amino acids. Germline values: CDR1 SGHRS, CDR2 YFSETQ. V gave up 4 bases and J gave up 0 bases, with 11 bases separating them. In DNA, the CDR3 is TGCGCCAGCAGCGGTCAGCCGAGCTCCTACAATGAGCAGTTCTTC. Translating gives CASSGQPSSYNEQFF.

The chain recombines TRBV24-1 with TRBJ1-1, with no clear D. Germline V gene lookup returns CDR1 KGHDR and CDR2 SFDVKD. Trimming cost V 5 bases and J 5 bases, with 14 bases left between them. The CDR3 contains 14 residues. CDR3 DNA: TGTGCCACCAGTGCTCGCAGCGCGAGGACTGAAGCTTTCTTT. As protein: CATSARSARTEAFF.

The genes are TRBV19 and TRBJ1-1, with a possible D match to TRBD1 (6 bases). The V gene lost 3 bases and the J gene lost 1 base, with 12 bases spanning the gap. Germline V gene data show CDR1 as LNHDA and CDR2 as SQIVND (reference sequence). The CDR3 extends over 15 amino acids. The CDR3 nucleotides read TGTGCCAGTAGTATTCCCAGGGGTAAGAACACTGAAGCTTTCTTT. The encoded protein is CASSIPRGKNTEAFF.

This chain links TRBV3-1 with TRBJ1-1; TRBD1 is a possible D gene (5 bases). The CDR3 is made up of 13 amino acids. The V gene's germline CDR1 is LGHDT and CDR2 YNNKEL (reference sequence). V was shortened by 5 bases and J by 7 bases, with 14 bases between the two germline ends. The CDR3 spells CASSDRATDEAFF. The CDR3 DNA is TGTGCCAGCAGCGACCGAGCGACAGATGAAGCTTTCTTT.

The chain is built from TRBV27 and TRBJ1-5; no definite D call. Between the trimmed V and J ends, which lost 0 bases and 0 bases, there was a span of 6 bases. The CDR3 is 15 amino acids. Germline lookup yields CDR1 MNHEY and CDR2 SMNVEV (reference sequence). The CDR3 DNA reads as TGTGCCAGCAGTTTATCGGTTTTTAGCAATCAGCCCCAGCATTTT. Amino acids: CASSLSVFSNQPQHF.

This rearrangement joins TRBV7-8 to TRBJ2-5; 7 bases match TRBD2. Trimming took 1 base from V and 5 from J; bases not matched to a gene: 7. The CDR3 is made up of 15 amino acids. Germline CDR1 and CDR2: SGHVS and FQNEAQ. As DNA, the CDR3 is TGTGCCAGCAGCTTAGGCGGGGGACCGCGGGAGACCCAGTACTTC. It yields the protein CASSLGGGPRETQYF. Full variable domain (outside the CDR3, taken from reference TRBV7-8 and TRBJ2-5): GAGVSQSPRYKVAKRGQDVALRCDPISGHVSLFWYQQALGQGPEFLTYFQNEAQLDKSGLPSDRFFAERPEGSVSTLKIQRTQQEDSAVYLCASSLGGGPRETQYFGPGTRLLVL.

V and J are TRBV5-1 and TRBJ1-1; TRBD1 matches 7 bases. Trimming took 4 bases from V and 1 from J; bases not matched to a gene: 7. The CDR3 runs to 15 residues. Germline assignment: CDR1 SGHRS and CDR2 YFSETQ. CDR3 sequence (DNA): TGCGCCAGCAGCGGAATGACAGGGACGAACACTGAAGCTTTCTTT. Translated: CASSGMTGTNTEAFF. Combining the CDR3 with reference TRBV5-1 and TRBJ1-1 gives the whole variable domain KAGVTQTPRYLIKTRGQQVTLSCSPISGHRSVSWYQQTPGQGLQFLFEYFSETQRNKGNFPGRFSGRQFSNSRSEMNVSTLELGDSALYLCASSGMTGTNTEAFFGQGTRLTVV.

V is TRBV5-1 and J is TRBJ1-1; 7 bases agree with TRBD1. CDR1 SGHRS and CDR2 YFSETQ come from the germline V gene. V trimming: 5 bases; J trimming: 4 bases; junction bases outside the gene matches: 8. The CDR3 contains 14 residues. The CDR3 region has the DNA TGCGCCAGCAGGTTCTCTCCAGGGGGCACTGAAGCTTTCTTT. It specifies CASRFSPGGTEAFF.

The V and J genes are TRBV30 and TRBJ1-2; no definite D call. Per germline, CDR1 GTSNPN and CDR2 SVGIG (reference sequence). This CDR3 has 12 residues. The V end was cut by 3 bases, the J end by 8 bases, with 13 bases between. In nucleotides, the CDR3 is TGTGCCTGGAGGGTGTGGGGAAGCGGCTACACCTTC. Protein sequence: CAWRVWGSGYTF.

This chain links TRBV7-2 with TRBJ2-5; D is uncertain. Germline V gene lookup returns CDR1 SGHTA and CDR2 FQGNSA. The CDR3 runs 13 residues. V was pared by 6 bases and J by 5 bases, with 13 bases between. CDR3 in DNA: TGTGCCAGCAGTCCTTGGTTCGAGGAGACCCAGTACTTC. It is translated as CASSPWFEETQYF.

The chain has TRBV30 and TRBJ1-1; a weak D match, TRBD1 (6 bases). V lost 5 bases and J lost 3, with 13 bases in between. Germline values: CDR1 GTSNPN, CDR2 SVGIG (reference sequence). The CDR3 contains 13 residues. CDR3 nucleotides: TGTGCCTGGGAACGACAGGAGGACACTGAAGCTTTCTTT. Encoded protein: CAWERQEDTEAFF.